This is a list of T cell receptor beta chains from one sample in a study of CD8+ T cells in alopecia areata. Here immunoSEQ multiplex PCR was the method, and the copy in TCRdb shows in-frame clones only, minus some. The table shows about 110,000 clones, with approximately 63% occurring only once. Sequenced sample: CD8+ T cells sorted from blood. The origin of the receptors is a human donor in good health. Both conserved end residues are part of each CDR3. The D gene is left open where the match is weak. Expanded clones are given a class, and other clones once, few, many or no size at all.

TRBJ1-4 | . | once | TRBV13 | CASSSPRDNLVF | TGTGCCAGCAGCTCGCCCCGGGACAATCTCGTTTTT
TRBJ2-5 | TRBD1 | . | TRBV29-1 | CSVEDRGRFETQYF | TGCAGCGTTGAGGACAGGGGGCGCTTCGAGACCCAGTACTTC
TRBJ1-2 | . | . | TRBV29-1 | CSTGAEANLNYGYTF | TGCAGCACTGGGGCAGAAGCAAACCTCAACTATGGCTACACCTTC
TRBJ1-1 | . | few | TRBV29-1 | CSVDRPEDGGNTEAFF | TGCAGCGTTGATAGGCCCGAGGACGGAGGAAACACTGAAGCTTTCTTT
TRBJ2-7 | TRBD1 | . | TRBV7-7 | CASSLGQGAYEQYF | TGTGCTAGCAGCCTGGGACAGGGGGCCTACGAGCAGTACTTC
TRBJ1-2 | . | . | TRBV29-1 | CSVPLPFGYGYTF | TGCAGCGTTCCCCTACCGTTTGGCTATGGCTACACCTTC
TRBJ1-5 | . | . | TRBV2 | CASSEGRINQPQHF | TGTGCCAGCAGTGAGGGACGGATTAATCAGCCCCAGCATTTT
TRBJ2-2 | . | once | TRBV7-3 | CASSLIAGLGELFF | TGTGCCAGCAGCTTAATCGCGGGGCTCGGGGAGCTGTTTTTT
TRBJ2-2 | TRBD1 | . | TRBV19 | CASSLGDREITGELFF | TGTGCCAGTAGTTTAGGGGACAGAGAGATCACCGGGGAGCTGTTTTTT
TRBJ2-5 | . | few | TRBV25-1 | CASSGGAIETQYF | TGTGCCAGCAGTGGGGGGGCTATCGAGACCCAGTACTTC
TRBJ1-2 | . | . | TRBV28 | CASSPYLLGTRSLKNGYTF | TGTGCCAGCAGTCCATACCTTCTGGGAACACGTTCGCTAAAGAATGGCTACACCTTC
TRBJ1-2 | . | . | TRBV4-1 | CASSQGVAAAVYGYTF | TGCGCCAGCAGCCAAGGCGTAGCGGCGGCGGTCTATGGCTACACCTTC
TRBJ1-5 | TRBD1 | . | TRBV6-1 | CASSGAPGQGNQPQHF | TGTGCCAGCAGTGGCGCTCCGGGACAGGGCAATCAGCCCCAGCATTTT
TRBJ1-2 | . | . | TRBV27 | CASSSPRVAPYDYTF | TGTGCCAGCAGTTCCCCTAGGGTCGCCCCTTACGACTACACCTTC
TRBJ2-7 | . | . | TRBV7-9 | CASSLATGLSSYEQYF | TGTGCCAGCAGCTTAGCTACTGGTCTGAGCTCCTACGAGCAGTACTTC
TRBJ1-2 | . | . | TRBV9 | CASSVDVDYGYTF | TGTGCCAGCAGCGTAGATGTGGACTATGGCTACACCTTC
TRBJ1-1 | . | . | TRBV6-1 | CASSEDRDSNTEAFF | TGTGCCAGCAGTGAGGACCGAGACTCGAACACTGAAGCTTTCTTT
TRBJ1-2 | . | . | TRBV19 | CASSIDFYGYTF | TGTGCCAGTAGTATCGATTTCTATGGCTACACCTTC
TRBJ2-7 | TRBD1 | . | TRBV29-1 | CSVEARDRSSYEQYF | TGCAGCGTTGAAGCCCGGGACAGGAGCTCCTACGAGCAGTACTTC
TRBJ2-7 | . | . | TRBV5-4 | CASSPGSSYEQYF | TGTGCCAGCAGCCCGGGGAGCTCCTACGAGCAGTACTTC
TRBJ2-3 | . | few | TRBV2 | CASIQGGRTDTQYF | TGTGCCAGCATCCAAGGGGGGAGGACAGATACGCAGTATTTT
TRBJ1-2 | TRBD1 | . | TRBV5-6 | CASSGTGGAAFYGYTF | TGTGCCAGCAGCGGGACAGGGGGCGCCGCTTTCTATGGCTACACCTTC
TRBJ2-5 | TRBD2 | . | TRBV9 | CASSVGNGGTIQETQYF | TGTGCCAGCAGCGTAGGCAACGGGGGGACCATCCAAGAGACCCAGTACTTC
TRBJ2-7 | . | . | TRBV19 | CASSGPGVEQYF | TGTGCCAGTAGTGGTCCAGGGGTCGAGCAGTACTTC
TRBJ1-1 | . | . | TRBV7-2 | CASSPGYTEAFF | TGTGCCAGCAGCCCGGGATACACTGAAGCTTTCTTT
TRBJ2-5 | . | . | TRBV4-3 | CASSQYFMETQYF | TGCGCCAGCAGCCAATATTTTATGGAGACCCAGTACTTC
TRBJ1-1 | . | . | TRBV5-6 | CASSLAPKVMNTEAFF | TGTGCCAGCAGCTTGGCCCCGAAGGTCATGAACACTGAAGCTTTCTTT
TRBJ2-7 | TRBD1 | . | TRBV7-6 | CASSPLTGAYEQYF | TGTGCCAGCAGCCCCTTGACAGGGGCCTACGAGCAGTACTTC
TRBJ1-1 | . | . | TRBV5-1 | CASSLPTNTEAFF | TGCGCCAGCAGCTTGCCTACTAACACTGAAGCTTTCTTT
TRBJ2-2 | . | . | TRBV6-5 | CASSPLSSPGELFF | TGTGCCAGCAGTCCCCTCTCTAGTCCGGGGGAGCTGTTTTTT
TRBJ2-7 | TRBD2 | few | TRBV19 | CASSLSLTSGYEQYF | TGTGCCAGTAGTCTTTCGCTGACTAGCGGCTACGAGCAGTACTTC
TRBJ1-2 | . | once | TRBV7-9 | CASSPLPSAAGYTF | TGTGCCAGCAGCCCGCTTCCGTCAGCAGCTGGCTACACCTTC
TRBJ1-2 | TRBD1 | . | TRBV7-9 | CASSFGTDYGYTF | TGTGCCAGCAGCTTTGGGACAGACTATGGCTACACCTTC
TRBJ1-1 | . | . | TRBV15 | CATSRDHGQPEAFF | TGTGCCACCAGCAGAGATCATGGGCAACCTGAAGCTTTCTTT
TRBJ2-7 | TRBD1 | few | TRBV13 | CASSGGQGIEQYF | TGTGCCAGCAGCGGGGGACAGGGGATCGAGCAGTACTTC
TRBJ2-3 | TRBD1 | . | TRBV6-6 | CASGGQGADTQYF | TGTGCCAGCGGAGGACAGGGCGCAGATACGCAGTATTTT
TRBJ2-3 | . | . | TRBV2 | CASSEEGGSTDTQYF | TGTGCCAGCAGTGAAGAGGGGGGGAGCACAGATACGCAGTATTTT
TRBJ1-2 | TRBD1 | . | TRBV30 | CAWRDRGIGGYTF | TGTGCCTGGAGGGACAGGGGCATCGGTGGCTACACCTTC
TRBJ1-1 | TRBD1 | . | TRBV13 | CASSSGQEGTEAFF | TGTGCCAGCAGCTCTGGACAGGAGGGCACTGAAGCTTTCTTT
TRBJ1-5 | TRBD1 | . | TRBV27 | CASSGTGNMGNQPQHF | TGTGCCAGCAGCGGGACAGGGAATATGGGCAATCAGCCCCAGCATTTT
TRBJ2-7 | . | . | TRBV5-6 | CASSLVLDSYEQYF | TGTGCCAGCAGCTTAGTATTGGATTCCTACGAGCAGTACTTC
TRBJ2-3 | TRBD2 | . | TRBV4-1 | CASSQGASGSTDTQYF | TGCGCCAGCAGCCAAGGGGCTAGCGGGAGCACAGATACGCAGTATTTT
TRBJ2-2 | . | . | TRBV6-5 | CASSRAGELFF | TGTGCCAGCAGCCGGGCCGGGGAGCTGTTTTTT
TRBJ2-3 | . | few | TRBV9 | CASSVDYRRADTQYF | TGTGCCAGCAGCGTAGATTACAGGCGGGCAGATACGCAGTATTTT
TRBJ2-7 | TRBD1 | . | TRBV6-1 | CASSERGTGGSYEQYF | TGTGCCAGCAGTGAAAGAGGGACAGGGGGCTCCTACGAGCAGTACTTC
TRBJ2-3 | . | few | TRBV5-1 | CASSGEAGSSTDTQYF | TGCGCCAGCAGCGGCGAGGCAGGATCTAGCACAGATACGCAGTATTTT
TRBJ1-5 | . | . | TRBV15 | CATSSAPRGDQPQHF | TGTGCCACCAGCAGCGCTCCCCGGGGCGATCAGCCCCAGCATTTT
TRBJ1-1 | . | . | TRBV30 | CAWSSEGGTEAFF | TGTGCCTGGAGTAGCGAAGGGGGCACTGAAGCTTTCTTT
TRBJ2-3 | . | . | TRBV11-2 | CASSLVFWPSGTDTQYF | TGTGCCAGCAGCTTAGTCTTTTGGCCCTCGGGCACAGATACGCAGTATTTT
TRBJ1-2 | TRBD1 | . | TRBV15 | CATSRDRTNYGYTF | TGTGCCACCAGCAGGGACAGGACTAACTATGGCTACACCTTC
TRBJ2-2 | . | . | TRBV2 | CAGGNPGELFF | TGTGCCGGGGGTAACCCGGGGGAGCTGTTTTTT
TRBJ2-3 | . | few | TRBV7-2 | CASSLVWPLDTQYF | TGTGCCAGCAGCTTAGTGTGGCCGTTAGATACGCAGTATTTT
TRBJ2-3 | . | . | TRBV5-6 | CASSADPGGTDTQYF | TGTGCCAGCAGCGCGGATCCTGGGGGCACAGATACGCAGTATTTT
TRBJ2-1 | . | . | TRBV14 | CASSLGRGAYNEQFF | TGTGCCAGCAGCCTGGGGCGGGGAGCCTACAATGAGCAGTTCTTC
TRBJ1-1 | . | . | TRBV4-2 | CASSQDPALMNTEAFF | TGTGCCAGCAGCCAAGATCCCGCCCTTATGAACACTGAAGCTTTCTTT
TRBJ2-7 | TRBD1 | . | TRBV9 | CASSLSGQGLEQYF | TGTGCCAGCAGCTTATCGGGACAGGGGCTCGAGCAGTACTTC
TRBJ2-3 | . | . | TRBV6-4 | CASSEVSGSTDTQYF | TGTGCCAGCAGTGAGGTTAGCGGTAGCACAGATACGCAGTATTTT
TRBJ1-2 | . | . | TRBV28 | CASSLSTVVREDGYTF | TGTGCCAGCAGTTTAAGTACTGTGGTCAGAGAAGATGGCTACACCTTC
TRBJ2-2 | . | many | TRBV7-9 | CASSRRVTSTGELFF | TGTGCCAGCAGCCGCCGGGTCACCTCAACCGGGGAGCTGTTTTTT
TRBJ2-3 | TRBD2 | few | TRBV23-1 | CACGGYFRNTQYF | TGCGCGTGCGGGGGGTATTTTCGGAATACGCAGTATTTT